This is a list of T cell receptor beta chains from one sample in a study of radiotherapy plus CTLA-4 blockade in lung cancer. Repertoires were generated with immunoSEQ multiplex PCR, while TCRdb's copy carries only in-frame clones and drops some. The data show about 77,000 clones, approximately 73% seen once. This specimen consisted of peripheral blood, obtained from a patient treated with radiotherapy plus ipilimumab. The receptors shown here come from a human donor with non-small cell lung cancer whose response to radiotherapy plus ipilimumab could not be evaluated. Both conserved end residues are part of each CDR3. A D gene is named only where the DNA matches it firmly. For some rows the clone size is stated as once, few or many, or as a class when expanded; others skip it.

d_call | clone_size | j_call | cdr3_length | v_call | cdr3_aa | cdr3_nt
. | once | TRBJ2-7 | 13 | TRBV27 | CASSLVGQYEQYF | TGTGCCAGCAGTTTGGTTGGACAGTACGAGCAGTACTTC
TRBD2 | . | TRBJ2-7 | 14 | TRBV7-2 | CASSPTAGGREQYF | TGTGCCAGCAGCCCAACTGCGGGGGGGCGAGAGCAGTACTTC
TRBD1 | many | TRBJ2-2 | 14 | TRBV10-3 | CAISPGQGTGELFF | TGTGCCATCAGCCCGGGACAGGGGACCGGGGAGCTGTTTTTT
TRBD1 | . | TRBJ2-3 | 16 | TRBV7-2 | CASSPRTGAVSDTQYF | TGTGCCAGCAGCCCCCGGACAGGGGCTGTTTCAGATACGCAGTATTTT
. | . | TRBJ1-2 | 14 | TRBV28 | CASSLTGRLYGYTF | TGTGCCAGCAGTTTAACAGGGCGGTTATATGGCTACACCTTC
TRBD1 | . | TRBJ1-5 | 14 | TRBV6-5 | CASSPGGDWQPQHF | TGTGCCAGCAGCCCAGGGGGCGATTGGCAGCCCCAGCATTTT
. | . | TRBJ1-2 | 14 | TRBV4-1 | CASSLQTESYGYTF | TGCGCCAGCAGCCTTCAGACAGAATCCTATGGCTACACCTTC
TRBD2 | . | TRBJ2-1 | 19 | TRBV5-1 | CASSGFGTSGRARTYEQFF | TGCGCCAGCAGCGGTTTCGGGACTAGCGGGAGGGCCAGGACTTATGAACAGTTCTTC
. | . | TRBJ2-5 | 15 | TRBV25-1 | CASSDFTFRQETQYF | TGTGCCAGCAGTGACTTTACCTTCAGACAAGAGACCCAGTACTTC
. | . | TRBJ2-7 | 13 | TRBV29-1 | CSVEGDYVYEQYF | TGCAGCGTTGAGGGCGACTATGTCTACGAGCAGTACTTC
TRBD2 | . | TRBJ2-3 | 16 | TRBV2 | CASGLAGLVSTDTQYF | TGTGCCAGCGGGCTAGCGGGTCTAGTTAGCACAGATACGCAGTATTTT
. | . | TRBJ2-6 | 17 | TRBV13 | CASSLSSQLIGANVLTF | TGTGCCAGCAGCTTATCTAGTCAGCTCATAGGGGCCAACGTCCTGACTTTC
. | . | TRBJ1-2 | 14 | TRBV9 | CASSSTTDIYGYTF | TGTGCCAGCAGCTCAACGACAGATATCTATGGCTACACCTTC
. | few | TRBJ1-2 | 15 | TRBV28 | CASRPGDLSNYGYTF | TGTGCCAGCAGACCGGGGGACTTGAGCAACTATGGCTACACCTTC
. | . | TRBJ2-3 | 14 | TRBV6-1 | CATRSGLGTDTQYF | TGTGCCACCAGGTCTGGGCTCGGCACAGATACGCAGTATTTT
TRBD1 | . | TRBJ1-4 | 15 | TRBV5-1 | CASSFGTATNEKLFF | TGCGCCAGCAGCTTCGGGACAGCAACTAATGAAAAACTGTTTTTT
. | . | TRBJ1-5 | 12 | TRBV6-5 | CASNKVGQPQHF | TGTGCCAGCAATAAAGTCGGTCAGCCCCAGCATTTT
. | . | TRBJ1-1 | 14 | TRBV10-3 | CAISESTGYTEAFF | TGTGCCATCAGTGAGTCGACGGGGTACACTGAAGCTTTCTTT
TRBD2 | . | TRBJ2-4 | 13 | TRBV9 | CASTSGTSNIQYF | TGTGCCAGCACGAGCGGGACGTCAAACATTCAGTACTTC
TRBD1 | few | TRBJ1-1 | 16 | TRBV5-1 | CASSKTGVFIDTEAFF | TGCGCCAGCAGCAAAACAGGGGTATTTATTGACACTGAAGCTTTCTTT
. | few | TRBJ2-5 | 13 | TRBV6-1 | CASSVRGGETQYF | TGTGCCAGCAGTGTTCGCGGGGGCGAGACCCAGTACTTC
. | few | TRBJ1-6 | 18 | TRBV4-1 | CASSQDLGRLSYNSPLHF | TGCGCCAGCAGCCAAGATTTGGGCAGGCTATCCTATAATTCACCCCTCCACTTT
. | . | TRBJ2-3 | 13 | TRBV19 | CASNGVDADTQYF | TGTGCCAGTAACGGGGTTGATGCAGATACGCAGTATTTT
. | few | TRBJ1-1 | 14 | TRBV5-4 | CASSQEGENTEAFF | TGTGCCAGCAGCCAAGAGGGGGAGAACACTGAAGCTTTCTTT
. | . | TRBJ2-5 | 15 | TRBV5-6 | CVSSLFGGNQETQYF | TGTGTCAGCAGCTTGTTCGGAGGCAACCAAGAGACCCAGTACTTC
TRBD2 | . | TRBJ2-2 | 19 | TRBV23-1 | CASSPASGCPAANTGELFF | TGCGCCAGCAGTCCGGCTAGCGGTTGCCCGGCGGCCAACACCGGGGAGCTGTTTTTT
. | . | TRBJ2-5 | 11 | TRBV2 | CASRLGGTQYF | TGTGCCAGCAGGCTCGGAGGGACCCAGTACTTC
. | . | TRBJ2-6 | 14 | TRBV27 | CASSAYSGANVLTF | TGTGCCAGCAGTGCCTACTCTGGGGCCAACGTCCTGACTTTC
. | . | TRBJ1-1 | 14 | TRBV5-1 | CASSFGVSNTEAFF | TGCGCCAGCAGCTTCGGGGTCTCGAACACTGAAGCTTTCTTT
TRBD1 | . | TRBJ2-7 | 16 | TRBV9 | CASSVSPRDRGYEQYF | TGTGCCAGCAGCGTCTCCCCTCGGGACAGGGGTTACGAGCAGTACTTC
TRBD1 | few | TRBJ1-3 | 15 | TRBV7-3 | CASSLQGAVGNTIYF | TGTGCCAGCAGCTTACAGGGGGCAGTTGGAAACACCATATATTTT
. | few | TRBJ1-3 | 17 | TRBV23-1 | CASSLPCSGYSGNTIYF | TGCGCCAGCAGTCTCCCCTGTAGCGGATACTCTGGAAACACCATATATTTT
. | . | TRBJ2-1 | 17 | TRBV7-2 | CASSLGSGRGTLNEQFF | TGTGCCAGCAGCTTAGGGTCGGGGCGGGGCACATTAAATGAGCAGTTCTTC
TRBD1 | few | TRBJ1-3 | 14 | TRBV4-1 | CASSQDAGDSTIYF | TGCGCCAGCAGCCAAGATGCCGGGGACAGCACCATATATTTT
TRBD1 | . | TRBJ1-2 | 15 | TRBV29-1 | CSVGLYGTGDYGYTF | TGCAGCGTCGGCCTTTACGGGACAGGGGACTATGGCTACACCTTC
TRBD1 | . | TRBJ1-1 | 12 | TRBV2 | CASRDRGPEAFF | TGTGCCAGCAGAGACAGGGGCCCTGAAGCTTTCTTT
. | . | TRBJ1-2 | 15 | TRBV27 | CASSSGGGVNYGYTF | TGTGCCAGCAGTTCGGGCGGGGGTGTTAACTATGGCTACACCTTC
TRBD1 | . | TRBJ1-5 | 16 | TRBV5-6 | CASSNRGPVNNQPQHF | TGTGCCAGCAGCAATAGGGGGCCAGTTAACAATCAGCCCCAGCATTTT
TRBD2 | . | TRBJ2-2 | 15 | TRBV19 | CASSIGRERTGELFF | TGTGCCAGTAGTATAGGGCGGGAGAGGACCGGGGAGCTGTTTTTT
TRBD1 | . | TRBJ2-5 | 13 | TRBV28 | CASRGTGQETQYF | TGTGCCAGCAGAGGGACAGGGCAGGAGACCCAGTACTTC
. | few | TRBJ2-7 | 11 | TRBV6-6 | CATERSYEQYF | TGTGCCACCGAACGTAGCTACGAGCAGTACTTC
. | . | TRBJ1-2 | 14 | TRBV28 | CASRTTGINYGYTF | TGTGCCAGCAGAACCACCGGGATCAACTATGGCTACACCTTC
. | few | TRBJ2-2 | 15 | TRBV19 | CASTVRGGGTGELFF | TGTGCCAGTACGGTTCGAGGGGGGGGCACCGGGGAGCTGTTTTTT
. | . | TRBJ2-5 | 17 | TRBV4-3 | CASSQLRDPMFQETQYF | TGCGCCAGCAGCCAACTCCGGGATCCAATGTTCCAAGAGACCCAGTACTTC